The 3 T cell receptor beta chains presented below share a single source sample, sequenced in a study of read filtering for tumor transcriptome and immune sequencing. Molecular barcoded adaptors covering alpha/delta and beta/gamma chains were used on approximately 400 ng RNA. TCRdb itself ran the reads through MiXCR, one entry per CDR3 protein. The profile shows about 58,000 distinct CDR3 sequences, roughly 12% of them singletons. The sample was a population of CD138-negative cells sorted from bone marrow. The origin of the receptors is a donor over 35 with multiple myeloma.

Ten or more counts support this clonotype. The chain combines TRBV20-1 with TRBJ2-3, with 11 bases matching TRBD2. V trimming: 6 bases; J trimming: 1 base; junction bases outside the gene matches: 9. The CDR3 length is 16 residues. CDR1 is DFQATT, CDR2 SNEGSKA, per germline (reference sequence). The CDR3 region is CSAPGLAGGRTDTQYF. CDR3 DNA sequence: TGCAGTGCCCCCGGCCTAGCGGGGGGCCGCACAGATACGCAGTATTTT.

There are many counts of this clonotype. CDR3 nucleotides: TGTGCCAGCAGCCCCCCGGGACTGAAGAACACCGGGGAGCTGTTTTTT. It is translated as CASSPPGLKNTGELFF. The chain carries TRBV7-9 and TRBJ2-2, with D possibly being TRBD2 (6 bases). The CDR3 loop spans 16 amino acids. Germline assignment: CDR1 SEHNR and CDR2 FQNEAQ (reference sequence). Trimming removed 5 bases from V and 1 base from J, with 14 bases in between. Together with reference TRBV7-9 and TRBJ2-2, the CDR3 gives the full variable domain: DTGVSQNPRHKITKRGQNVTFRCDPISEHNRLYWYRQTLGQGPEFLTYFQNEAQLEKSRLLSDRFSAERPKGSFSTLEIQRTEQGDSAMYLCASSPPGLKNTGELFFGEGSRLTVL.

This clonotype was recorded many times. The genes are TRBV20-1 and TRBJ1-1, with a weak D call TRBD1 (6 bases). V gave up 6 bases and J gave up 1 base, with 18 bases separating them. This CDR3 has 15 residues. From germline, CDR1 is DFQATT and CDR2 SNEGSKA (reference sequence). The CDR3 sequence: CSASDPGGRNTEAFF. CDR3 nucleotide sequence: TGCAGTGCCTCAGACCCCGGGGGCCGGAACACTGAAGCTTTCTTT.